Each of the 8 T cell receptor beta chains below was sequenced from the same sample in a study of blood T cells in healthy people across ages. It was with a sample-barcoded 5' primer and a J-beta primer mix that a second PCR of roughly 7 to 12 cycles was run. TCRdb reprocessed the 5' RACE reads with MiXCR, giving one entry per CDR3 protein. The data show some 1.6 million distinct CDR3 sequences, with about 31% seen just once and around 11% held by the top ten. The sample taken for sequencing was blood. The receptor set was obtained from a woman in her 30s in good health.

This clonotype was detected ten times or more. The chain links TRBV20-1 to TRBJ2-5; 11 bases are a match to TRBD2. The CDR3 runs 15 residues. Germline CDR1 reads DFQATT; CDR2 reads SNEGSKA (reference sequence). V lost 6 bases and J lost 2; bases outside the gene matches: 8. The CDR3 sequence is CSALRLAGPQETQYF. Written as DNA, the CDR3 is TGCAGTGCACTCCGACTAGCGGGGCCACAAGAGACCCAGTACTTC.

The rearrangement links TRBV20-1 to TRBJ2-3, with a weak D call TRBD2 (7 bases). V lost 0 bases and J lost 8, with 21 bases in between. The CDR3 is 16 residues long. The germline gives CDR1 DFQATT, CDR2 SNEGSKA (reference sequence). CDR3 nucleotide sequence: TGCAGTGCTAGAGATAGCTTGACGGGGGGCCCAGGTACGCAGTATTTT. Translation: CSARDSLTGGPGTQYF.

Only a few counts were recorded for this clonotype. This chain uses TRBV6-1 with TRBJ1-5, with TRBD1 identical over 7 bases. This CDR3 region has 16 residues. CDR1 and CDR2 from the germline V gene are MNHNS and SASEGT. V lost 2 bases to trimming and J lost 6 bases; unmatched junction nucleotides: 10. CDR3 sequence reads: CASSEPPAGGGQPQHF. The CDR3 coding sequence is TGTGCCAGCAGTGAACCCCCGGCAGGGGGTGGTCAGCCCCAGCATTTT.

On this clonotype itself: A much bigger clone sits one base away, suggesting this may be a read error. The chain carries TRBV6-6 and TRBJ1-1; no clear D gene. Looked up from germline, CDR1 is MNHNY and CDR2 is SVGAGI (reference sequence). This CDR3 has 13 amino acids. V lost 7 bases to trimming and J lost 5 bases, with 14 bases between them. CDR3: CASTAPGGTEAFF. DNA for the CDR3: TGTGCCAGCACCGCCCCAGGAGGGACTGAAGCTTTCTTT.

The V and J genes are TRBV25-1 and TRBJ2-2; no definite D call. The CDR3 sequence is 15 residues long. V was trimmed by 5 bases and J by 1 base, leaving 11 bases between them. The germline V gene has CDR1 MGHDK and CDR2 SYGVNS. The DNA for the CDR3 is TGTGCCAGCAGTAACCCAGGCGTGAACACCGGGGAGCTGTTTTTT. Translating gives CASSNPGVNTGELFF.

This clonotype has a handful of counts. This sequence joins TRBV5-1 and TRBJ2-7; D is possibly TRBD2 (6 bases). Germline CDR1 is SGHRS and CDR2 is YFSETQ. The CDR3 is 14 residues long. V shed 0 bases and J shed 5 bases, with 12 bases lying between them. CDR3 in DNA: TGCGCCAGCAGCTTGGTTGCGGGGAACAACGAGCAGTACTTC. This encodes CASSLVAGNNEQYF.

The chain employs TRBV28 and TRBJ2-7; TRBD1 might be the D (5 bases). There are 17 residues in the CDR3. Trimming cost V 2 bases and J 6 bases, with 23 bases left between them. CDR1 is MDHEN, CDR2 SYDVKM, per germline. CDR3: CASSLIHKSTTRGEQYF. Written as DNA, the CDR3 is TGTGCCAGCAGTTTAATACATAAATCGACGACAAGGGGCGAGCAGTACTTC.

This clonotype was counted between two and nine times. A junction boundary mismatches the germline segment, possibly from a read error. The DNA for the CDR3 is TGTACCAGCAGCGTAGCCCCAGTGGAGGGCTACGAGCAGTACTTC. Translating it yields CTSSVAPVEGYEQYF. The V call is TRBV9, the J call TRBJ2-7, with D maybe TRBD2 (6 bases). CDR1 and CDR2 (germline): SGDLS, YYNGEE. The CDR3 runs 15 residues. Full variable domain (remainder filled in from reference TRBV9 and TRBJ2-7): DSGVTQTPKHLITATGQRVTLRCSPRSGDLSVYWYQQSLDQGLQFLIQYYNGEERAKGNILERFSAQQFPDLHSELNLSSLELGDSALYFCTSSVAPVEGYEQYFGPGTRLTVT.